These 23 T cell receptor beta chains originate from one sample sequenced in a study of blood T cell repertoires in COVID-19. This table comes from immunoSEQ multiplex PCR, and its TCRdb copy is limited to in-frame clones, with some not included. The sample shows about 300,000 clones, around 92% of them seen only once. The sequenced sample was peripheral blood. The source is a woman aged 25-40 years with COVID-19, enrolled during active disease.

The chain employs TRBV5-4 and TRBJ2-5; 8 bases agree with TRBD1. The CDR3 runs 14 residues. Germline-derived CDR1 and CDR2 are SGHNT and YYREEE (reference sequence). With 3 bases clipped from V and 3 bases from J, the junction kept 4 bases outside the gene matches. The CDR3 region is CASSSGTGKETQYF. CDR3 coding DNA: TGTGCCAGCAGCTCCGGGACAGGCAAAGAGACCCAGTACTTC.

The chain couples TRBV7-3 to TRBJ1-2, with no clear D. V was pared by 1 base and J by 7 bases, with 19 bases between. Germline-derived CDR1 and CDR2 are SGHTA and FQGTGA. This CDR3 contains 16 residues. CDR3 amino acids: CASSLNPTGLEGGYTF. CDR3 sequence (DNA): TGTGCCAGCAGCTTAAACCCCACGGGTCTAGAAGGTGGCTACACCTTC.

The chain carries TRBV2 and TRBJ1-5; D is uncertain. Germline V gene data show CDR1 as SNHLY and CDR2 as FYNNEI. The CDR3 spans 15 residues. With 6 bases removed from V and 0 bases from J, the gap between germline ends came to 12 bases. The CDR3 region is CASRERVYSNQPQHF. Here the CDR3 DNA reads TGTGCCAGCAGGGAGAGGGTGTATAGCAATCAGCCCCAGCATTTT.

J is TRBJ1-2 and V is TRBV4-3; D remains unclear. The CDR3 has 13 residues. V shed 4 bases and J shed 2 bases, with 8 bases lying between them. Per germline, CDR1 LGHNA and CDR2 YSLEER. The CDR3 sequence is CASSRVGNYGYTF. CDR3 sequence (DNA): TGCGCCAGCAGCCGAGTCGGGAACTATGGCTACACCTTC.

V usage is TRBV2 and J usage is TRBJ1-6, with unresolved D. Germline CDR1 SNHLY, CDR2 FYNNEI. V lost 2 bases to trimming and J lost 7 bases, with 12 bases between them. The CDR3 has 15 residues. CDR3 residues: CASSEPGVWNSPLHF. Here the CDR3 DNA reads TGTGCCAGCAGTGAACCGGGAGTTTGGAATTCACCCCTCCACTTT.

The rearrangement joins TRBV18 to TRBJ1-5, with 7 nucleotides matching TRBD1. Per germline, CDR1 KGHSH and CDR2 LQKENI. The CDR3 sequence is 14 residues long. After removal of 6 bases from V and 1 base from J, the junction contained 3 bases not matched to a gene. As DNA, the CDR3 is TGTGCCAGCTCTAGACAGGGAAGCAATCAGCCCCAGCATTTT. Amino acid sequence: CASSRQGSNQPQHF.

The chain combines TRBV28 with TRBJ1-1; D ambiguous. The CDR3 loop spans 14 amino acids. The ends were cut back, 10 bases at V and 1 base at J, with 16 bases in the middle. The germline V gene has CDR1 MDHEN and CDR2 SYDVKM. CDR3 nucleotides: TGTGCCACTTCCGGAGGCAGGAGGAACACTGAAGCTTTCTTT. Amino acid sequence: CATSGGRRNTEAFF.

This clone was recorded a few times. In DNA, the CDR3 is TGTGCCAGCAGTACACAGGGGGAGGGCACCGGGGAGCTGTTTTTT. Residues: CASSTQGEGTGELFF. This chain links TRBV6-6 with TRBJ2-2, with a weak D call TRBD1 (8 bases). In germline, CDR1 is MNHNY, CDR2 SVGAGI (reference sequence). The CDR3 totals 15 residues. Trimming left V 5 bases short and J 4 bases short, with 14 bases between.

This chain uses TRBV7-2 with TRBJ1-2; possible D gene TRBD1, 5 bases. Germline V gene data show CDR1 as SGHTA and CDR2 as FQGNSA. V was shortened by 5 bases and J by 1 base, with 14 bases between the two germline ends. The CDR3 covers 15 residues. The CDR3 loop is CASSPMGGVNYGYTF. DNA for the CDR3: TGTGCCAGCAGCCCCATGGGGGGAGTTAACTATGGCTACACCTTC.

This CDR3 reads CASSQDRGTGELFF. CDR3 DNA: TGCGCCAGCAGCCAAGATCGGGGAACCGGGGAGCTGTTTTTT. The chain links TRBV4-1 to TRBJ2-2, with D possibly TRBD2 on 5 matching bases. CDR3 length equals 14 residues. The V gene lost 0 bases and the J gene lost 5 bases, with 7 bases spanning the gap. CDR1 is MGHRA, CDR2 YSYEKL, per germline.

This clone was observed a single time. The chain uses TRBV6-5 and TRBJ1-1; no definite D call. CDR1 MNHEY and CDR2 SVGAGI come from the germline V gene. V was pared by 6 bases and J by 5 bases, with 19 bases between. The CDR3 runs to 15 residues. This chain's CDR3 is CASRGLGSRATEAFF. The CDR3 DNA sequence: TGTGCCAGCAGGGGATTGGGGTCGAGGGCAACTGAAGCTTTCTTT.

The V call is TRBV7-9, the J call TRBJ1-6; a possible D gene is TRBD1 (5 bases). The CDR3 is 13 residues long. Trimming took off 5 bases at V and 10 bases at J, with 12 bases between the two ends. Per the germline V gene, CDR1 is SEHNR and CDR2 is FQNEAQ (reference sequence). The CDR3 region is CASSGGTWSPLHF. The CDR3 DNA is TGTGCCAGCAGCGGCGGGACCTGGTCACCCCTCCACTTT.

The chain is built from TRBV19 and TRBJ2-7, with D tentatively TRBD2 (6 bases). With 3 bases removed from V and 2 bases from J, the gap between germline ends came to 14 bases. Germline V gene lookup returns CDR1 LNHDA and CDR2 SQIVND (reference sequence). The CDR3 is 15 residues long. CDR3 protein: CASSIGGGKAYEQYF. The CDR3 nucleotides are TGTGCCAGTAGTATTGGAGGAGGGAAAGCCTACGAGCAGTACTTC.

This rearrangement joins TRBV11-3 to TRBJ1-4; 10 bases are shared with TRBD1. V lost 4 bases to trimming and J lost 4 bases; unmatched junction nucleotides: 9. Germline loops: CDR1 SGHNT, CDR2 YENEEA. CDR3 length: 17 residues. The CDR3 DNA follows: TGTGCCAGCAGCTCCACGGACAGGGGGTATCGTAATGAAAAACTGTTTTTT. Residues: CASSSTDRGYRNEKLFF.

J is TRBJ2-5 and V is TRBV10-3; D remains ambiguous. CDR3 length: 13 residues. Germline V lookup: CDR1 ENHRY, CDR2 SYGVKD. Trimming removed 7 bases at V and 3 bases at J, with 12 bases between. CDR3 coding DNA: TGTGCCATCAATTCACAAAGCGAAGAGACCCAGTACTTC. Amino acids: CAINSQSEETQYF.

This clone was seen a handful of times. The chain uses TRBV5-4 and TRBJ2-2; TRBD2 matches 11 bases. There are 16 residues in the CDR3. With V trimmed by 4 bases and J by 5 bases, 7 bases remained unmatched. Germline V gene lookup returns CDR1 SGHNT and CDR2 YYREEE (reference sequence). The CDR3 is CASSPMTSGATGELFF. The CDR3 nucleotides read TGTGCCAGCAGCCCTATGACTAGCGGGGCGACCGGGGAGCTGTTTTTT.

V is TRBV2 and J is TRBJ1-2; no firm D call. Germline CDR1 SNHLY, CDR2 FYNNEI. V was shortened by 3 bases and J by 4 bases, with 15 bases between the two germline ends. The CDR3 totals 15 residues. CDR3 sequence reads: CASSDDRRGVYGYTF. The CDR3 coding sequence is TGTGCCAGCAGTGATGATAGGCGGGGAGTCTATGGCTACACCTTC.

This clone appeared a few times. The rearrangement joins TRBV19 to TRBJ1-1; D unclear. V was cut by 7 bases and J by 3 bases, with 6 bases left in between. This CDR3 is built from 11 residues. The V gene's germline CDR1 is LNHDA and CDR2 SQIVND (reference sequence). In nucleotides, the CDR3 is TGTGCCAGTACTTATGACACTGAAGCTTTCTTT. It is translated as CASTYDTEAFF.

The chain links TRBV11-1 to TRBJ2-7; perhaps TRBD1 as D (6 bases). Germline V gene lookup returns CDR1 SGHAT and CDR2 FQDESV (reference sequence). Between the trimmed V and J ends, which lost 6 bases and 0 bases, there was a span of 15 bases. This CDR3 has 15 amino acids. DNA for the CDR3: TGTGCCAGCAGATATGGACAGCTGAGCTCCTACGAGCAGTACTTC. It codes for CASRYGQLSSYEQYF. Supplemented by reference TRBV11-1 and TRBJ2-7, the full variable domain reads EAEVAQSPRYKITEKSQAVAFWCDPISGHATLYWYRQILGQGPELLVQFQDESVVDDSQLPKDRFSAERLKGVDSTLKIQPAELGDSAMYLCASRYGQLSSYEQYFGPGTRLTVT.

This clone was counted between two and nine times. This chain uses TRBV7-9 with TRBJ1-4; no clear D. This CDR3 comprises 13 residues. CDR1 and CDR2 from the germline V gene are SEHNR and FQNEAQ (reference sequence). V shed 5 bases and J shed 8 bases, with 12 bases lying between them. The CDR3 here is CASSDIASEKLFF. The CDR3 DNA reads as TGTGCCAGCAGCGACATCGCATCGGAAAAACTGTTTTTT. The whole variable domain, filled in from reference TRBV7-9 and TRBJ1-4, reads DTGVSQNPRHKITKRGQNVTFRCDPISEHNRLYWYRQTLGQGPEFLTYFQNEAQLEKSRLLSDRFSAERPKGSFSTLEIQRTEQGDSAMYLCASSDIASEKLFFGSGTQLSVL.

This clone was recorded a few times. As DNA, the CDR3 is TGTGCCAGCCTCGCTCTGGGGACAGGGAATTACGAGCAGTACTTC. This sequence encodes CASLALGTGNYEQYF. The chain uses TRBV28 and TRBJ2-7; 9 bases align to TRBD1. Germline V gene data show CDR1 as MDHEN and CDR2 as SYDVKM. The ends lost 8 bases at V and 4 bases at J; junction bases unmatched: 12. The CDR3 totals 15 residues. Drawing the rest from reference TRBV28 and TRBJ2-7, the complete variable domain is DVKVTQSSRYLVKRTGEKVFLECVQDMDHENMFWYRQDPGLGLRLIYFSYDVKMKEKGDIPEGYSVSREKKERFSLILESASTNQTSMYLCASLALGTGNYEQYFGPGTRLTVT.

Note on this clone: An end of the junction differs from the germline gene, which may be a read error. The chain has TRBV6-5 and TRBJ1-2, with 7 bases matching TRBD1. The length of the CDR3 is 15 residues. Germline CDR1 MNHEY, CDR2 SVGAGI. In DNA, the CDR3 is TGTGCCAGCAGTGACTCCGGGACAGCCAACTATGGCTACACCTTC. This translates into CASSDSGTANYGYTF.

This chain uses TRBV7-9 with TRBJ1-2, with TRBD1 matching over 9 bases. This CDR3 has 17 residues. With V trimmed by 1 base and J by 8 bases, 14 bases remained unmatched. Germline CDR1 reads SEHNR; CDR2 reads FQNEAQ (reference sequence). CDR3 region: CASSLGWDREGSDGYTF. CDR3 coding DNA: TGTGCCAGCAGCTTAGGATGGGACAGGGAAGGATCTGACGGCTACACCTTC.